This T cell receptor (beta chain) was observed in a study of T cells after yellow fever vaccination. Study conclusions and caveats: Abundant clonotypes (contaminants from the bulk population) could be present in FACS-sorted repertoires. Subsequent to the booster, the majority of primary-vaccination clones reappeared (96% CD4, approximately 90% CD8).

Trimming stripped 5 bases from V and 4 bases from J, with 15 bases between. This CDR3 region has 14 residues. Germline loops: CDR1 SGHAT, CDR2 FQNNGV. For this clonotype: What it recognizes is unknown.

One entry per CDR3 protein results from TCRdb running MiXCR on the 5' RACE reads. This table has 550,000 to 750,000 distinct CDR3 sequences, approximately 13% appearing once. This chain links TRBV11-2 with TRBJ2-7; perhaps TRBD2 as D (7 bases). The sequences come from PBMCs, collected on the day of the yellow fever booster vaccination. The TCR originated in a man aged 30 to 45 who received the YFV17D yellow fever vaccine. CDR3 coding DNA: TGTGCCAGCAGCCGGGGGGCCCCTCCTTACGAGCAGTACTTC. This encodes CASSRGAPPYEQYF.